These 28 T cell receptor beta chains originate from one sample sequenced in a study of molecular identifiers for immune sequencing clone quantification. Each CDR3 protein is one row after TCRdb ran MiXCR on the PCR reads. The sample holds about 500,000 distinct CDR3 sequences; over 20% are singletons and the top ten take 0.65% to 0.95%. The sample taken for sequencing was naive CD8+ T cells from blood, with Jurkat cell RNA spiked in. Subset defined: FACS-sorted CD8+CD4-CCR7+CD45RA+ naive T cells. These receptors all stem from a human donor in good health. Some libraries in this study had Jurkat cell RNA spiked in.

In nucleotides, the CDR3 is TGTGCCAGCAGCAGGATGGACGGATCCTACGAGCAGTACTTC. Translating it yields CASSRMDGSYEQYF. V and J are TRBV21-1 and TRBJ2-7. TRBV21-1 is reported as a pseudogene. The CDR3 extends over 14 amino acids.

In this sample, this clonotype turned up many times. In DNA, the CDR3 is TGTGCCTGGAGTAATGAAGGGTTCACTGAAGCTTTCTTT. Amino acids: CAWSNEGFTEAFF. The chain combines TRBV30 with TRBJ1-1; no clear D. This CDR3 is built from 13 residues. V lost 2 bases and J lost 4, with 11 bases in between. From germline, CDR1 is GTSNPN and CDR2 SVGIG (reference sequence).

This clonotype was seen ten or more times. The chain is built from TRBV24-1 and TRBJ2-1, with D tentatively TRBD2 (5 bases). V dropped 5 bases and J dropped 1 base, with 11 bases sitting between them. This CDR3 is built from 15 residues. Germline assignment: CDR1 KGHDR and CDR2 SFDVKD. The CDR3 loop is CATSARERSYNEQFF. CDR3 bases: TGTGCCACCAGTGCAAGGGAGCGATCCTACAATGAGCAGTTCTTC.

Details on this clonotype: One end of the junction fails to match germline, which may point to a read error. The chain combines TRBV6-2 or TRBV6-3 with TRBJ2-1; D may correspond to TRBD1 or TRBD2 (5 bases each). CDR1 is MNHEY, CDR2 SVGEGT, per germline. There are 21 residues in the CDR3. CDR3 residues: CTSRPGVARLVNPARQNEQFF. Written as DNA, the CDR3 is TGTACCAGCAGACCCGGGGTAGCTCGTCTAGTCAACCCGGCCCGACAGAATGAGCAGTTCTTC.

This clonotype came up many times. Relative to the germline gene, one junction end is altered; a read error may explain this. The rearrangement uses TRBV5-1 and TRBJ1-5, with D maybe TRBD1 (5 bases). The germline V gene has CDR1 SGHRS and CDR2 YFSETQ. This CDR3 region has 13 residues. DNA of the CDR3: TGTGCCAGCAGCTTAGCGGGGGGGCAGCCCCAGCATTTT. Translating gives CASSLAGGQPQHF.

This clonotype was counted ten times or more. The DNA for the CDR3 is TGTGCCAGCAGCTTGGACAGGGGTGGCCCTGAAGCTTTCTTT. Protein: CASSLDRGGPEAFF. The genes are TRBV5-4 and TRBJ1-1; TRBD1 matches at 7 bases. Germline V gene data show CDR1 as SGHNT and CDR2 as YYREEE (reference sequence). Losses at the gene ends were 0 bases for V and 6 bases for J; bases not matched to a gene: 5. This CDR3 is 14 amino acids long.

The J gene is TRBJ1-1, the V gene TRBV27; a possible D gene is TRBD1 (5 bases). This CDR3 contains 15 residues. CDR1 is MNHEY and CDR2 is SMNVEV in the germline V gene (reference sequence). Deletions cut 6 bases from V and 1 base from J, with 15 bases between. CDR3 DNA sequence: TGTGCCAGCAGCCTCCGAGGGGCAGGGAACACTGAAGCTTTCTTT. It yields the protein CASSLRGAGNTEAFF.

This clonotype was seen ten or more times. The chain recombines TRBV4-3 with TRBJ1-2; no firm D call. Germline V lookup: CDR1 LGHNA, CDR2 YSLEER. V was trimmed by 0 bases and J by 0 bases, leaving 11 bases between them. This CDR3 is built from 16 residues. CDR3: CASSQDRHRSNYGYTF. The CDR3 DNA reads as TGCGCCAGCAGCCAAGATCGTCACAGATCTAACTATGGCTACACCTTC.

This chain joins TRBV3-1 and TRBJ2-7, with 9 bases aligning to TRBD2. The junction had 7 bases not matched to a gene; V was cut back by 1 base and J by 3 bases. Germline CDR1 and CDR2: LGHDT and YNNKEL (reference sequence). CDR3 length: 16 residues. CDR3 nucleotide sequence: TGTGCCAGCAGCCAAGGGGTAGCGGGAGTAGACTACGAGCAGTACGTC. Translated, it gives CASSQGVAGVDYEQYV.

The rearrangement joins TRBV19 to TRBJ2-7; a possible D gene is TRBD1 (5 bases). In germline, CDR1 is LNHDA, CDR2 SQIVND (reference sequence). With 6 bases removed from V and 2 bases from J, the gap between germline ends came to 14 bases. The CDR3 spans 14 residues. The CDR3 loop reads CASSGFDRAYEQYF. The CDR3 DNA reads as TGTGCCAGTAGCGGGTTCGACAGAGCCTACGAGCAGTACTTC.

As regards this clonotype: The germline gene is not matched at one end of the junction; a read error may be the cause. The chain is built from TRBV20-1 and TRBJ2-2, with 7 positions matching TRBD2. There are 17 residues in the CDR3. Germline V lookup: CDR1 DFQATT, CDR2 SNEGSKA (reference sequence). The CDR3: CSARDREAPSNTGELFF. CDR3 bases: TGCAGTGCCAGAGATCGGGAGGCCCCATCGAACACCGGGGAGCTGTTTTTT.

This chain connects TRBV19 to TRBJ2-5, with D perhaps TRBD1 (6 bases). Germline CDR1 LNHDA, CDR2 SQIVND (reference sequence). The CDR3 contains 13 residues. V lost 6 bases and J 7 bases, leaving 15 bases between the germline ends. The CDR3 region has the DNA TGTGCCAGTAGACTCCCTCGAGGGGGGACCCAGTACTTC. Translated, it gives CASRLPRGGTQYF. Together with reference TRBV19 and TRBJ2-5, the CDR3 gives the full variable domain: DGGITQSPKYLFRKEGQNVTLSCEQNLNHDAMYWYRQDPGQGLRLIYYSQIVNDFQKGDIAEGYSVSREKKESFPLTVTSAQKNPTAFYLCASRLPRGGTQYFGPGTRLLVL.

This clonotype came up many times. This rearrangement joins TRBV7-9 to TRBJ2-2; D not resolved. V lost 4 bases and J lost 8, with 11 bases in between. CDR3 length equals 13 residues. Germline CDR1 is SEHNR and CDR2 is FQNEAQ (reference sequence). Here the CDR3 reads CASSSGLVGELFF. Here the CDR3 DNA reads TGTGCCAGCAGCTCCGGGCTTGTTGGGGAGCTGTTTTTT.

This clonotype was picked up many times. The rearrangement links TRBV4-3 to TRBJ2-7, with D uncertain. Trimming removed 1 base at V and 2 bases at J, with 15 bases between. Germline values: CDR1 LGHNA, CDR2 YSLEER. CDR3 length equals 16 residues. Written as DNA, the CDR3 is TGCGCCAGCAGCCAAGCCCTGGTAGCAGAGACCTACGAGCAGTACTTC. Translating gives CASSQALVAETYEQYF.

This clonotype was found once. Given a much more abundant clone one base away, this may be a read error. The chain is built from TRBV25-1 and TRBJ2-7; D not certain. This CDR3 spans 12 amino acids. Germline CDR1 reads MGHDK; CDR2 reads SYGVNS. Deletions cut 3 bases from V and 12 bases from J, with 15 bases between. The CDR3 loop reads CASSESDTGSYF. In DNA form, the CDR3 reads TGTGCCAGCAGTGAGTCTGACACGGGCTCGTACTTC.

This clonotype occurred a few times. The V call is TRBV19, the J call TRBJ2-7; D call uncertain. V was trimmed by 3 bases and J by 1 base, leaving 10 bases between them. The V gene's germline CDR1 is LNHDA and CDR2 SQIVND (reference sequence). This CDR3 has 14 residues. In DNA form, the CDR3 reads TGTGCCAGTAGTATTCTTGGCGGTTCCTACGAGCAGTACTTC. Translating it yields CASSILGGSYEQYF.

Points on this clonotype: It may be a read error: a sequence one base away is much more abundant. The J gene is TRBJ2-7, the V gene TRBV28; 8 bases are shared with TRBD2. This CDR3 has 14 amino acids. CDR1 and CDR2 (germline): MDHEN, SYDVKM. The DNA for the CDR3 is TGTACCAGCATACCCAGCGGGAGTGTGAACGAGCAGTACTTC. Its translation is CTSIPSGSVNEQYF.

This clonotype showed up just a few times. The CDR3 protein is CASSQAFPTLNQPQHF. The CDR3 nucleotides are TGCGCCAGCAGCCAAGCCTTTCCAACGTTAAATCAGCCCCAGCATTTT. This chain links TRBV4-1 with TRBJ1-5; D gene uncertain. Deletions cut 1 base from V and 4 bases from J, with 14 bases between. The CDR3 has 16 amino acids. Germline V gives CDR1 MGHRA, CDR2 YSYEKL.

About this clonotype itself: A much larger clone sits a single nucleotide away, making a read error possible. This chain uses TRBV27 with TRBJ1-2; TRBD1 matches 11 bases. The CDR3 consists of 14 residues. CDR1 and CDR2 from the germline V gene are MNHEY and SMNVEV (reference sequence). CDR3 sequence: CASSLDRGLSGYIF. DNA of the CDR3: TGTGCCAGCAGTTTGGACAGGGGGCTTTCCGGCTACATCTTC.

The J gene is TRBJ1-1, the V gene TRBV4-1; 8 nucleotides align to TRBD1. This CDR3 has 15 residues. After removal of 0 bases from V and 0 bases from J, the junction contained 0 bases not matched to a gene. The germline V gene has CDR1 MGHRA and CDR2 YSYEKL. The CDR3 sequence is CASSQEQGVNTEAFF. Here the CDR3 DNA reads TGCGCCAGCAGCCAAGAACAGGGGGTGAACACTGAAGCTTTCTTT.

This clonotype appeared many times. The chain employs TRBV9 and TRBJ1-1; no reliable D call. Per germline, CDR1 SGDLS and CDR2 YYNGEE. The V gene lost 0 bases and the J gene lost 5 bases, with 8 bases spanning the gap. This CDR3 is 13 amino acids long. CDR3 DNA: TGTGCCAGCAGCGTAGCTATGGGGACTGAAGCTTTCTTT. This translates into CASSVAMGTEAFF.

The table lists this clonotype with many counts. This chain uses TRBV29-1 with TRBJ2-1; maybe TRBD1 (6 bases). CDR1 and CDR2 (germline): SQVTM, ANQGSEA. The CDR3 spans 12 residues. CDR3 residues: CTLRTAYNEQFF. The CDR3 bases are TGCACCCTTAGGACAGCCTACAATGAGCAGTTCTTC.

Concerning this clonotype: The junction and the germline gene differ at one end; a read error may be behind it. The rearrangement joins TRBV6-1 to TRBJ1-1; D not certain. The germline gives CDR1 MNHNS, CDR2 SASEGT. The CDR3 extends over 14 amino acids. The CDR3 loop reads CASSESDPNAEAFF. In nucleotides, the CDR3 is TGTGCCAGCAGTGAGAGCGACCCGAACGCTGAAGCTTTCTTT.

This clonotype has a count of ten or more. The chain has TRBV14 and TRBJ2-3; D call uncertain. Germline lookup yields CDR1 SGHDN and CDR2 FVKESK. The CDR3 sequence is 17 residues long. Deletions cut 4 bases from V and 2 bases from J, with 19 bases between. CDR3 sequence: CASSPFGEIDFTDTQYF. The CDR3 nucleotides read TGTGCCAGCAGCCCTTTTGGAGAGATCGATTTCACAGATACGCAGTATTTT.

This clonotype was counted at least ten times. The V call is TRBV20-1, the J call TRBJ2-7; 13 bases line up with TRBD2. The CDR3 loop spans 17 amino acids. V gave up 2 bases and J gave up 7 bases; unmatched junction bases: 14. Germline values: CDR1 DFQATT, CDR2 SNEGSKA (reference sequence). The CDR3 nucleotides are TGCAGTGCTAGATTGAGACTCCCGGGACTAGCGGGAAGGGAGCAGTACTTC. The encoded protein is CSARLRLPGLAGREQYF.

This chain joins TRBV30 and TRBJ1-4, with 7 nucleotides matching TRBD1. The CDR3 has 15 amino acids. Per the germline V gene, CDR1 is GTSNPN and CDR2 is SVGIG (reference sequence). Germline trimming cut 3 bases from V and 5 bases from J; bases unmatched to any gene: 9. CDR3 amino acids: CAWSQKTGLNEKLFF. CDR3 bases: TGTGCCTGGAGCCAGAAGACAGGGTTAAATGAAAAACTGTTTTTT. Looking up the rest from reference TRBV30 and TRBJ1-4 gives the full variable domain: SQTIHQWPATLVQPVGSPLSLECTVEGTSNPNLYWYRQAAGRGLQLLFYSVGIGQISSEVPQNLSASRPQDRQFILSSKKLLLSDSGFYLCAWSQKTGLNEKLFFGSGTQLSVL.

Only a few counts were recorded for this clonotype. The V and J genes are TRBV28 and TRBJ1-1, with TRBD1 matching 8 bases. The CDR3 loop spans 13 amino acids. CDR1 and CDR2 from the germline V gene are MDHEN and SYDVKM. V lost 5 bases and J lost 6; bases outside the gene matches: 5. The CDR3 reads CASSLTGVAEAFF. In DNA, the CDR3 is TGTGCCAGCAGTCTGACAGGGGTCGCTGAAGCTTTCTTT.

The table lists this clonotype with many counts. Here the CDR3 reads CASLSLDFPGELFF. The DNA of the CDR3 is TGTGCCAGCCTCAGTCTCGATTTCCCCGGGGAGCTGTTTTTT. This chain links TRBV2 with TRBJ2-2; the D is unclear. This CDR3 region has 14 residues. The ends were cut back, 8 bases at V and 6 bases at J, with 16 bases in the middle. The V gene's germline CDR1 is SNHLY and CDR2 FYNNEI.